The 29 T cell receptor beta chains below come from one sample, sequenced in a study of T cells in Graves' hyperthyroidism and ophthalmopathy. From RNA transcripts, TCR beta CDR3 regions were amplified. Carried out on the TCR CDR3, a first-round RT-PCR used the HTBI primer set. TCRdb reprocessed the multiplex PCR reads via MiXCR and lists one record per CDR3 protein. Of some 460,000 distinct CDR3 sequences listed, around a sixth were seen once; the top ten hold 7.7%. The sample comprised blood. These receptors were obtained from a woman aged 18-30 years with Graves' hyperthyroidism.

This clonotype has ten or more counts. This chain connects TRBV19 to TRBJ1-2; TRBD1 aligns across 10 bases. The CDR3 covers 15 residues. The germline V gene has CDR1 LNHDA and CDR2 SQIVND (reference sequence). The V segment lost 5 bases and the J segment 4 bases; nucleotides outside the gene matches: 7. The CDR3, as DNA: TGTGCCAGTAGTGTCCCGGGACAGGGGATCTATGGCTACACCTTC. Its protein is CASSVPGQGIYGYTF. Combining the CDR3 with reference TRBV19 and TRBJ1-2 gives the whole variable domain DGGITQSPKYLFRKEGQNVTLSCEQNLNHDAMYWYRQDPGQGLRLIYYSQIVNDFQKGDIAEGYSVSREKKESFPLTVTSAQKNPTAFYLCASSVPGQGIYGYTFGSGTRLTVV.

This clonotype was seen at least ten times. The rearrangement joins TRBV30 to TRBJ2-1; 7 bases are shared with TRBD1. CDR1 GTSNPN and CDR2 SVGIG come from the germline V gene (reference sequence). The CDR3 runs to 14 residues. V lost 2 bases, J lost 4 bases, and 5 bases stayed unmatched. This chain's CDR3 is CAWSQGEIYNEQFF. The CDR3, as DNA: TGTGCCTGGAGTCAGGGGGAGATTTACAATGAGCAGTTCTTC.

In the case of this clonotype: At one boundary the junction diverges from the germline segment, which might be a read error. V is TRBV3-1 and J is TRBJ2-2; no firm D call. The CDR3 consists of 14 residues. The germline CDR1 and CDR2 sequences are LGHDT and YNNKEL (reference sequence). The CDR3 sequence: CASGQISYTGELFF. Written as DNA, the CDR3 is TGTGCCAGCGGCCAAATCTCTTACACCGGGGAGCTGTTTTTT.

This clonotype was picked up many times. The rearrangement uses TRBV19 and TRBJ2-5, with D perhaps TRBD1 (5 bases). Germline values: CDR1 LNHDA, CDR2 SQIVND (reference sequence). Trimming stripped 0 bases from V and 5 bases from J, with 10 bases between. CDR3 length: 14 residues. The CDR3 reads CASSIDRVRETQYF. CDR3 in DNA: TGTGCCAGTAGTATAGACAGGGTGCGGGAGACCCAGTACTTC.

This clonotype has ten or more counts. The rearrangement links TRBV2 to TRBJ2-2; D perhaps matches TRBD2 (5 bases). Germline CDR1 is SNHLY and CDR2 is FYNNEI. Deletions cut 6 bases from V and 4 bases from J, with 9 bases between. The CDR3 extends over 13 amino acids. In nucleotides, the CDR3 is TGTGCCAGCAGCCTTAGCGCCACCGGGGAGCTGTTTTTT. It codes for CASSLSATGELFF.

This clonotype was recorded at least ten times. The chain couples TRBV30 to TRBJ1-2, with D possibly being TRBD1 (6 bases). CDR1 is GTSNPN and CDR2 is SVGIG in the germline V gene (reference sequence). Trimming stripped 7 bases from V and 8 bases from J, with 14 bases between. This CDR3 is built from 11 residues. CDR3 loop: CASKDREGYTF. In DNA form, the CDR3 reads TGTGCCTCCAAGGACAGAGAAGGCTACACCTTC.

In this sample, this clonotype turned up a few times. This chain connects TRBV19 to TRBJ1-2; the D is unclear. CDR1 and CDR2 (germline): LNHDA, SQIVND (reference sequence). The CDR3 runs 13 residues. Trimming took 4 bases from V and 4 from J, leaving 10 bases between them. The CDR3 spells CASSTPSGYGYTF. The CDR3 coding sequence is TGTGCCAGTAGTACCCCCTCTGGCTATGGCTACACCTTC. Full variable domain (outside the CDR3, taken from reference TRBV19 and TRBJ1-2): DGGITQSPKYLFRKEGQNVTLSCEQNLNHDAMYWYRQDPGQGLRLIYYSQIVNDFQKGDIAEGYSVSREKKESFPLTVTSAQKNPTAFYLCASSTPSGYGYTFGSGTRLTVV.

The genes are TRBV29-1 and TRBJ1-5; D uncertain. CDR3 size: 15 residues. Germline CDR1 SQVTM, CDR2 ANQGSEA. V shed 6 bases and J shed 0 bases, with 15 bases lying between them. In DNA, the CDR3 is TGCAGCGTACCCGCAGGCCGGGGTAGCAATCAGCCCCAGCATTTT. Its protein is CSVPAGRGSNQPQHF.

This clonotype was counted many times. The CDR3 DNA follows: TGTGCCAGCAGTCCCGTAGAGAAGCAGCCCCAGCATTTT. This sequence encodes CASSPVEKQPQHF. The J gene is TRBJ1-5, the V gene TRBV6-1; D gene unclear. Germline CDR1 is MNHNS and CDR2 is SASEGT. This CDR3 has 13 residues. Trimming pared 5 bases from V and 7 bases from J, leaving 12 bases between.

This clonotype has at least ten counts. This chain connects TRBV6-5 to TRBJ2-7; 10 bases are a match to TRBD1. From germline, CDR1 is MNHEY and CDR2 SVGAGI. This CDR3 region has 15 residues. V lost 2 bases, J lost 2 bases, and 3 bases stayed unmatched. DNA of the CDR3: TGTGCCAGCAGTTACGCCGGGACAGGGGCCTACGAGCAGTACTTC. It specifies CASSYAGTGAYEQYF.

There are many counts of this clonotype. The chain carries TRBV6-1 and TRBJ1-6; D not certain. Trimming stripped 6 bases from V and 4 bases from J, with 4 bases between. Germline values: CDR1 MNHNS, CDR2 SASEGT. The CDR3 spans 12 residues. The chain's CDR3 is CASRPYNSPLHF. The DNA of the CDR3 is TGTGCCAGCAGGCCGTATAATTCACCCCTCCACTTT.

This clonotype has a count of ten or more. The chain joins TRBV4-1 to TRBJ1-6, with 7 bases matching TRBD1. J lost 12 bases, V lost 4 bases, and 12 bases had no gene match. Germline CDR1 MGHRA, CDR2 YSYEKL. There are 15 residues in the CDR3. The CDR3 loop is CASSRGTVGVRPLHF. DNA of the CDR3: TGCGCCAGCAGCCGAGGGACAGTGGGAGTCAGACCCCTCCACTTT.

This clonotype was seen ten or more times. The genes are TRBV11-3 and TRBJ2-1; D remains ambiguous. The CDR3 spans 13 residues. The V end was cut by 0 bases, the J end by 10 bases, with 10 bases between. Germline CDR1 and CDR2: SGHNT and YENEEA. Here the CDR3 DNA reads TGTGCCAGCAGCTTAGACGGAATGAGAGAGCAGTTCTTC. Encoded protein: CASSLDGMREQFF.

This clonotype was observed at least ten times. V is TRBV12-5 and J is TRBJ1-5, with 7 bases aligning to TRBD1. From germline, CDR1 is LGHNT and CDR2 FRNRAP. The CDR3 sequence is 15 residues long. Losses at the gene ends were 5 bases for V and 5 bases for J; bases not matched to a gene: 9. The CDR3 nucleotides are TGTGCTAGTGGTAAACAGACAGGGAAGTATCAGCCCCAGCATTTT. Translated, it gives CASGKQTGKYQPQHF.

The chain employs TRBV6-1 and TRBJ1-1; no definite D call. Trimming shortened V by 8 bases and J by 6 bases, and 10 bases separated the two germline ends. CDR1 and CDR2 (germline): MNHNS, SASEGT. The CDR3 runs 11 residues. As DNA, the CDR3 is TGTGCCAGCCGGGCCGGGCCTGAAGCTTTCTTT. This translates into CASRAGPEAFF.

Comments on this clonotype: Since a much larger clone is just one base distant, this may be a read error. The chain uses TRBV7-9 and TRBJ2-3, with a tentative D call TRBD1 (5 bases). V was shortened by 4 bases and J by 5 bases, with 13 bases between the two germline ends. Germline CDR1 and CDR2: SEHNR and FQNEAQ (reference sequence). The CDR3 runs 14 residues. The CDR3 protein is CASSSSRAEDTQYF. The CDR3, as DNA: TGTGCCAGCAGCTCAAGCAGGGCTGAAGATACGCAGTATTTT.

This clonotype was counted ten times or more. The V and J genes are TRBV2 and TRBJ2-7; 12 positions match TRBD2. The CDR3 runs 14 residues. Germline CDR1 reads SNHLY; CDR2 reads FYNNEI. Trimming took 4 bases from V and 2 from J; bases not matched to a gene: 0. CDR3 sequence reads: CASSGLAGAYEQYF. Written as DNA, the CDR3 is TGTGCCAGCAGTGGACTAGCGGGAGCCTACGAGCAGTACTTC.

Many counts were recorded for this clonotype. The chain combines TRBV18 with TRBJ2-3; D could derive from TRBD1 or TRBD2 (5 bases each). Deletions cut 2 bases from V and 2 bases from J, with 11 bases between. The CDR3 is made up of 15 amino acids. Per germline, CDR1 KGHSH and CDR2 LQKENI. CDR3: CASSPGDGYTDTQYF. The CDR3 nucleotides are TGTGCCAGCTCACCAGGGGACGGTTACACAGATACGCAGTATTTT.

The gene calls are TRBV19 and TRBJ1-4, with 7 bases that match TRBD1. From germline, CDR1 is LNHDA and CDR2 SQIVND (reference sequence). Losses at the gene ends were 7 bases for V and 8 bases for J; bases not matched to a gene: 16. The CDR3 has 16 residues. In DNA, the CDR3 is TGTGCCAGTACCGGGGGGACAGTACGCGTAGGAGAAAAACTGTTTTTT. Encoded protein: CASTGGTVRVGEKLFF. Looking up the rest from reference TRBV19 and TRBJ1-4 gives the full variable domain: DGGITQSPKYLFRKEGQNVTLSCEQNLNHDAMYWYRQDPGQGLRLIYYSQIVNDFQKGDIAEGYSVSREKKESFPLTVTSAQKNPTAFYLCASTGGTVRVGEKLFFGSGTQLSVL.

In this sample, this clonotype turned up many times. The rearrangement joins TRBV28 to TRBJ1-6; D is ambiguous. CDR1 and CDR2 from the germline V gene are MDHEN and SYDVKM. Trimming removed 5 bases from V and 9 bases from J, with 17 bases in between. The CDR3 extends over 15 amino acids. The CDR3 coding sequence is TGTGCCAGCAGTCCCCCGAAAGGGAAGAGTTCACCCCTCCACTTT. Its protein is CASSPPKGKSSPLHF.

This clonotype was seen repeatedly, ten times or more. The rearrangement uses TRBV7-6 and TRBJ1-2; D uncertain. Germline CDR1 is SGHVS and CDR2 is FNYEAQ. The CDR3 length is 15 residues. Trimming left V 7 bases short and J 4 bases short, with 19 bases between. The CDR3 loop is CASTPDEGSLYGYTF. The CDR3 DNA sequence: TGTGCCAGCACCCCGGACGAGGGCAGCCTCTATGGCTACACCTTC.

This clonotype was seen many times. This sequence joins TRBV6-5 and TRBJ2-7, with D maybe TRBD1 (5 bases). V lost 0 bases and J lost 3, with 9 bases in between. The CDR3 totals 14 residues. Germline assignment: CDR1 MNHEY and CDR2 SVGAGI. CDR3 protein: CASSYSSRGYEQYF. CDR3 DNA sequence: TGTGCCAGCAGTTACTCGAGTAGGGGCTACGAGCAGTACTTC.

In its sample, this clonotype was seen a few times. The rearrangement joins TRBV29-1 to TRBJ2-3, with a tentative D call TRBD1 (6 bases). The V end was cut by 8 bases, the J end by 11 bases, with 17 bases between. Per germline, CDR1 SQVTM and CDR2 ANQGSEA. This CDR3 contains 11 residues. The DNA for the CDR3 is TGCAGCTACCAACAGGGATATAAGCAGTATTTT. Translating gives CSYQQGYKQYF.

This chain uses TRBV19 with TRBJ1-4; TRBD1 matches at 7 bases. Trimming cost V 5 bases and J 5 bases; bases outside gene matches: 5. This CDR3 is 14 amino acids long. Germline lookup yields CDR1 LNHDA and CDR2 SQIVND (reference sequence). CDR3 sequence reads: CASSHRGGNEKLFF. In nucleotides, the CDR3 is TGTGCCAGTAGTCACAGGGGAGGCAATGAAAAACTGTTTTTT.

This clonotype was seen ten or more times. The rearrangement joins TRBV10-2 to TRBJ1-5, with D possibly matching TRBD1 (5 bases). The germline CDR1 and CDR2 sequences are WSHSY and SAAADI. V was cut by 6 bases and J by 2 bases, with 14 bases left in between. There are 15 residues in the CDR3. The CDR3 DNA follows: TGCGCCAGCAGGGAGGGGCTTGAGGGCAATCAGCCCCAGCATTTT. Translated: CASREGLEGNQPQHF.

The J gene is TRBJ2-7, the V gene TRBV27; TRBD1 matches 8 bases. CDR1 is MNHEY, CDR2 SMNVEV, per germline (reference sequence). Trimming cost V 0 bases and J 5 bases; bases outside gene matches: 9. This CDR3 has 16 residues. The CDR3 nucleotides are TGTGCCAGCAGTTTATCGATCGAGACAGGGGTCGACGAGCAGTACTTC. Translated, it gives CASSLSIETGVDEQYF.

In this sample, this clonotype turned up a few times. The chain employs TRBV7-9 and TRBJ2-3; weak D call: TRBD2 (5 bases). Trimming shortened V by 1 base and J by 5 bases, and 16 bases separated the two germline ends. Germline loops: CDR1 SEHNR, CDR2 FQNEAQ (reference sequence). The length of the CDR3 is 16 residues. The DNA for the CDR3 is TGTGCCAGCAGCTTAGGGAGCCCAGCGGATAGAGATACGCAGTATTTT. Protein product: CASSLGSPADRDTQYF.

Comment on this clonotype: An end of the junction does not agree with germline; a read error may underlie this. The chain is built from TRBV7-7 and TRBJ2-1, with unresolved D. The CDR3 is 13 residues long. CDR1 SSHAT and CDR2 FNYEAQ come from the germline V gene (reference sequence). The CDR3 DNA reads TGTGCTAGCAGCCCAAATCCCGCCTTGGAGCAGTTCTTC. Translating gives CASSPNPALEQFF.

This clonotype has a count of ten or more. The rearrangement uses TRBV5-1 and TRBJ2-2; no firm D call. V was clipped by 0 bases and J by 2 bases, with 5 bases between them. The CDR3 runs to 14 residues. Germline assignment: CDR1 SGHRS and CDR2 YFSETQ. The CDR3 DNA sequence: TGCGCCAGCAGCTTGGAGCCTAACACCGGGGAGCTGTTTTTT. The encoded protein is CASSLEPNTGELFF. Together with reference TRBV5-1 and TRBJ2-2, the CDR3 gives the full variable domain: KAGVTQTPRYLIKTRGQQVTLSCSPISGHRSVSWYQQTPGQGLQFLFEYFSETQRNKGNFPGRFSGRQFSNSRSEMNVSTLELGDSALYLCASSLEPNTGELFFGEGSRLTVL.